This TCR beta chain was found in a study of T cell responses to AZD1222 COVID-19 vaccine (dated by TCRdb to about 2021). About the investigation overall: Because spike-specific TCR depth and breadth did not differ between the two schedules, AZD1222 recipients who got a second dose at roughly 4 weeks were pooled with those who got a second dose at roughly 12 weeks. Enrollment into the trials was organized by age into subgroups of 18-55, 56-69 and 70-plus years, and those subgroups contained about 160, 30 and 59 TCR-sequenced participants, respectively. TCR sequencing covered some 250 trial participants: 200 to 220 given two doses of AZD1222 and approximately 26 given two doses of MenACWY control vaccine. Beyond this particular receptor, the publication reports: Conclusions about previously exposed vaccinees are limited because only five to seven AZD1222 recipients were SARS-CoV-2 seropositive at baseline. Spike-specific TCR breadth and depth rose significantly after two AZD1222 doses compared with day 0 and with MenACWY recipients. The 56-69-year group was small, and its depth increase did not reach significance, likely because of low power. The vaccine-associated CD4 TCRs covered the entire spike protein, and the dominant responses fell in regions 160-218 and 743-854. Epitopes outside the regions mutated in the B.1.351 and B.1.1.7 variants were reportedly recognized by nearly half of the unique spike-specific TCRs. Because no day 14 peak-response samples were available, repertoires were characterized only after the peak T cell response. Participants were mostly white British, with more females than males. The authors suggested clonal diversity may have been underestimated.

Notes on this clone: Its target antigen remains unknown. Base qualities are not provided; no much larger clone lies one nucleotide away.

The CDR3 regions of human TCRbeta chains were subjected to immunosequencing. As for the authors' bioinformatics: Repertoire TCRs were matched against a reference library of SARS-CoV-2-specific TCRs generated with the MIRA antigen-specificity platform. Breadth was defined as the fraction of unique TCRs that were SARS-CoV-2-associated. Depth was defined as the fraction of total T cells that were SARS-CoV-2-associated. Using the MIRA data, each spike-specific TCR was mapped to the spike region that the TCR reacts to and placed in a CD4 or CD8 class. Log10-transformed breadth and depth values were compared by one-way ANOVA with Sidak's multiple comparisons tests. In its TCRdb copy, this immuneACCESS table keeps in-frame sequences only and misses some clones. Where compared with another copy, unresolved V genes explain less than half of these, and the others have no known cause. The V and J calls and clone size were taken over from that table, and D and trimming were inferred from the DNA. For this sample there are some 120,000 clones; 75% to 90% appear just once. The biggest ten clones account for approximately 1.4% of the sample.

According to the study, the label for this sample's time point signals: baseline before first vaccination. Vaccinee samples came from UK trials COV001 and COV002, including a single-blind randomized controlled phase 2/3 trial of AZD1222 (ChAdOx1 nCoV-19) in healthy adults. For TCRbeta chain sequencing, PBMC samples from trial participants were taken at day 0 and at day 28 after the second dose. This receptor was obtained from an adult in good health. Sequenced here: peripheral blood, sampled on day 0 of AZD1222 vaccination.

The encoded CDR3 is CSVEQQGERTF. Here is the DNA: TGCAGCGTTGAACAACAGGGGGAGCGCACCTTC. The chain is made from TRBV29-1 and TRBJ1-2; 8 bases in between match TRBD1. From its cysteine to its phenylalanine, the CDR3 spans 11 amino acids. Only CDR3 DNA remains: 33 bases, in frame from the first base. V has 2 bases trimmed and J has 13 bases trimmed; junction bases matching no gene number 6. CDR1 and CDR2, looked up from the germline V gene, are SQVTM and ANQGSEA. Where the CDR3 stops, the reference TRBV29-1 and TRBJ1-2 genes take over; the full variable domain is SAVISQKPSRDICQRGTSLTIQCQVDSQVTMMFWYRQQPGQSLTLIATANQGSEATYESGFVIDKFPISRPNLTFSTLTVSNMSPEDSSIYLCSVEQQGERTFGSGTRLTVV.